This T cell receptor beta chain stems from a study of CD8 T cells in ankylosing spondylitis. General observations from the study: Earlier work had already found some motif variants in reactive arthritis synovial fluid and blood. Peripheral blood held disease-linked clones only at relatively low frequency, and these were CD8+. From matched ankylosing spondylitis synovial fluid, disease-linked clones were reportedly recovered at significantly enriched levels. A motif of fewer than ten highly homologous TCR beta variants was seen as apparently characteristic of ankylosing spondylitis blood.

In the case of this clonotype: Its antigen remains unidentified.

TCRdb itself ran the 5' RACE reads through MiXCR, one entry per CDR3 protein. The sample shows 700,000 to 850,000 distinct CDR3 sequences, over 9.5% of them seen only once. V shed 5 bases, J shed 2 bases, and the junction held 5 bases outside the gene matches. The CDR3 has 15 residues. CDR1 is SGHRS and CDR2 is YFSETQ in the germline V gene. This TCR derives from a male donor with ankylosing spondylitis. The sample consisted of blood, either unsorted or a sorted T cell fraction (not recorded which). The J gene is TRBJ2-7, the V gene TRBV5-1, with TRBD2 matching over 12 bases. CDR3 DNA sequence: TGCGCCAGCAGTTGGGGACTAGCGGGTACCTACGAGCAGTACTTC. This translates into CASSWGLAGTYEQYF.